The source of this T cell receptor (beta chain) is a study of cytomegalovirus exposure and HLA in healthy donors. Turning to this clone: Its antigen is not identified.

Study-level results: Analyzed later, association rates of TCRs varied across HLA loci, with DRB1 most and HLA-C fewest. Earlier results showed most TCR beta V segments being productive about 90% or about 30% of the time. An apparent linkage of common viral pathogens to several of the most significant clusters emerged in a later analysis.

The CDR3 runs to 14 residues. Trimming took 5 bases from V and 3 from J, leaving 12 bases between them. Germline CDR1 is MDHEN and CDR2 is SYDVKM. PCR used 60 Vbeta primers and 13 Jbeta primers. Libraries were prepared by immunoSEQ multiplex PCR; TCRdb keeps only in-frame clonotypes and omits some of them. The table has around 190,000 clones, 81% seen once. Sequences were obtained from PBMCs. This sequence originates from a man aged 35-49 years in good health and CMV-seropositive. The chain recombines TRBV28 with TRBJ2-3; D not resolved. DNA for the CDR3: TGTGCCAGCAGTCCTCCAGGAAAAACAGATACGCAGTATTTT. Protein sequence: CASSPPGKTDTQYF.